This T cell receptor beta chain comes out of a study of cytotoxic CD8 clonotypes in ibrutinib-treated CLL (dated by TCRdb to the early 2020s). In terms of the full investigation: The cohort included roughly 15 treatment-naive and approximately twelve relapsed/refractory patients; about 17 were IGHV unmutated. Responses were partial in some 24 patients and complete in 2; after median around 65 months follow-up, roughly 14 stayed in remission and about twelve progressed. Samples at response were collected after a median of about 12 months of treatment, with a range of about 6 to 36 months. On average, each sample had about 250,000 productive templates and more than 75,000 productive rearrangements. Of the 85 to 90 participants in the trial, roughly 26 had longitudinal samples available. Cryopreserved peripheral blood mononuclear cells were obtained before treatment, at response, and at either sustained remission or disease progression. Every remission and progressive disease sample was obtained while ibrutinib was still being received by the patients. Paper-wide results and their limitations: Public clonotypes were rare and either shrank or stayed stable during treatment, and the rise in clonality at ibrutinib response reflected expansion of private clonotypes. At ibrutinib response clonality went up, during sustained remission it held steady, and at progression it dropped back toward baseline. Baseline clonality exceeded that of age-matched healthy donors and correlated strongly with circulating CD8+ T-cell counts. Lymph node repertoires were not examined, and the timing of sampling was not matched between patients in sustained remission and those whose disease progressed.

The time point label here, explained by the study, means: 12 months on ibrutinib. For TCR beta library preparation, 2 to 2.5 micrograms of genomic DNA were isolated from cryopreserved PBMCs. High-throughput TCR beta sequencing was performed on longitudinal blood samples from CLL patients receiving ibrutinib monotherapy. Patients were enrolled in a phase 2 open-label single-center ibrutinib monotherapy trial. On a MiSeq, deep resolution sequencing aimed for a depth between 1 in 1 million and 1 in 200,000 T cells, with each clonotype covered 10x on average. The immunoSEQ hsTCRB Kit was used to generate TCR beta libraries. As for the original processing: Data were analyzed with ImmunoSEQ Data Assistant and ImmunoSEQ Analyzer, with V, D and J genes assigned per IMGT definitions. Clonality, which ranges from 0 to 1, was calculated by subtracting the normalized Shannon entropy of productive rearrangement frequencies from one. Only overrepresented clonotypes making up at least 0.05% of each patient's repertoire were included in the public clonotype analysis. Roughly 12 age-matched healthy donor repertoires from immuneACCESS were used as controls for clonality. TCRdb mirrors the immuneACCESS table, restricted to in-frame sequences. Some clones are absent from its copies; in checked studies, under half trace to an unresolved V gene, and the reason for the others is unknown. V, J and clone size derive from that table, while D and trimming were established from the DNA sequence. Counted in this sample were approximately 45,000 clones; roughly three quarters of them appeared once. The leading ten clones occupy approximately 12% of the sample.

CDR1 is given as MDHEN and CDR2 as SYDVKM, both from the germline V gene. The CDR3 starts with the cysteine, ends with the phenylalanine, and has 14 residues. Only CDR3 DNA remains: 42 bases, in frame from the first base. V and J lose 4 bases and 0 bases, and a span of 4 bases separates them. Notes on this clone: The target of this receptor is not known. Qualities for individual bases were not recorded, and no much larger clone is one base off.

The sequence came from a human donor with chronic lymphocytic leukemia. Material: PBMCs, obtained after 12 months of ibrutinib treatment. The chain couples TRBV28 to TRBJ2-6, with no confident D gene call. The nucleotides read TGTGCCAGCAGTTATGTCTCTGGGGCCAACGTCCTGACTTTC. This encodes CASSYVSGANVLTF.